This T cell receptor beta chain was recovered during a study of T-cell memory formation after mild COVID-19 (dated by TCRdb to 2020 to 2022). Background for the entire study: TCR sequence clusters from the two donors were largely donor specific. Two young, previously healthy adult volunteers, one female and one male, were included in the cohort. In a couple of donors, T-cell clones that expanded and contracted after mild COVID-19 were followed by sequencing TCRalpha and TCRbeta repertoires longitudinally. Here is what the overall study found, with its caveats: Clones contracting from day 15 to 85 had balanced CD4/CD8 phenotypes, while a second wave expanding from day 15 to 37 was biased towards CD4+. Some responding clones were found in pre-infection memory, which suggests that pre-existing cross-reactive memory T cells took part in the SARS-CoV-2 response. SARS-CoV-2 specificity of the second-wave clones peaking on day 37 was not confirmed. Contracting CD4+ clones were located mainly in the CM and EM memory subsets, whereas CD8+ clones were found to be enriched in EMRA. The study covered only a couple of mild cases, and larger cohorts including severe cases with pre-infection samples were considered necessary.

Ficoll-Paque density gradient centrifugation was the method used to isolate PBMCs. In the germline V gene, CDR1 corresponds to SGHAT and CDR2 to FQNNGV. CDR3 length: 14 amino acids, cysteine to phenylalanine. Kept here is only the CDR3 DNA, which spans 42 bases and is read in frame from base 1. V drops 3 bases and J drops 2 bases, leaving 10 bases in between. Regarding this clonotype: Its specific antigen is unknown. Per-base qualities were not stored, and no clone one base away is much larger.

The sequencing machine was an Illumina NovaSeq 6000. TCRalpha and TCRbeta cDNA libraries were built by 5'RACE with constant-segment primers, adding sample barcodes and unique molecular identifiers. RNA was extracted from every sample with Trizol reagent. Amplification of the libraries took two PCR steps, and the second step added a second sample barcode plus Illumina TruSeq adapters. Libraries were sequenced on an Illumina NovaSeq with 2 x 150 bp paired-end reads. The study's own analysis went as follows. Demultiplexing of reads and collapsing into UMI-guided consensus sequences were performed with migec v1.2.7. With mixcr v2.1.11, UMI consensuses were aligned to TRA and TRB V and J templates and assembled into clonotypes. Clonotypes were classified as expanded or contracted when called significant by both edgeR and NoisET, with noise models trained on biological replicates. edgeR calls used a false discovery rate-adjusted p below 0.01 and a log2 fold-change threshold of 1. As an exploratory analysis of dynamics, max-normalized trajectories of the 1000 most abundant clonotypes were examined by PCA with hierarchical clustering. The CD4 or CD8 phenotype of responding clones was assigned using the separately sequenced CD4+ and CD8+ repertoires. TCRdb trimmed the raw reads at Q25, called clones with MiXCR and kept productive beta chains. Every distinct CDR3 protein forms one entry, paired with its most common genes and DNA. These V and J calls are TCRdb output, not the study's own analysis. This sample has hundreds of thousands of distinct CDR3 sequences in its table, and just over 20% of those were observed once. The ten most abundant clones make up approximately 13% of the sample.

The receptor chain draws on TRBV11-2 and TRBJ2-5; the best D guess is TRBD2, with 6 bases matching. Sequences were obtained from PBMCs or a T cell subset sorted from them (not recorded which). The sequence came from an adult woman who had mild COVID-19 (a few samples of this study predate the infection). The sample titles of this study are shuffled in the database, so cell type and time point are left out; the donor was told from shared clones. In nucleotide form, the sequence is TGTGCCAGCAGCTTCGGGGGACCACAAGAGACCCAGTACTTC. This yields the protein CASSFGGPQETQYF.